The clone carrying this TCR beta chain was picked up many times. Its specificity is not known. These data are taken from a study of spatial heterogeneity in lung cancer. Time point specified: sample taken at primary tumor resection. Sequencing covered unsorted whole RNA taken from tumor, nontumor lung or frozen PBMC. 72 TRACERx patients with early, untreated non-small cell lung cancer donated samples. Study-wide findings and caveats: Compared with follow-up, resection was when ubiquitous expanded tumor TCRs appeared in blood more.

The ends were cut back, 5 bases at V and 5 bases at J, with 17 bases in the middle. The CDR3 extends over 15 amino acids. Looked up from germline, CDR1 is SGHVT and CDR2 is SQSDAQ. Every cDNA TCR molecule received its own unique molecular identifier. TCRdb itself ran the 5' RACE reads through MiXCR, one entry per CDR3 protein. The repertoire has over 45,000 distinct CDR3 sequences, over 4.5% of them found once; the top ten carry 11%. The TCR sequence derives from a male donor with early-stage non-small cell lung cancer. The sequences come from PBMCs, collected at surgery. This chain joins TRBV7-4 and TRBJ2-3, with D perhaps TRBD1 or TRBD2 (5 bases each). The CDR3 loop reads CASSDRGPRRDTQYF. In nucleotides, the CDR3 is TGTGCCAGCAGCGACCGGGGCCCTCGTCGAGATACGCAGTATTTT.